This TCR beta chain comes out of a study of CD8 T cells in Susac syndrome (dated by TCRdb to about 2019). Broadly, across the study: The study used repertoire sequencing to test whether antigen drove CD8+ T cell activation and differentiation in Susac syndrome. The clonality of the CD8+ T cell repertoire was compared across over 9 healthy donors, about 14 Susac syndrome patients and fewer than 16 multiple sclerosis patients. Results and caveats for the whole study, not just this receptor: The TCR sequencing and HLA analysis was acknowledged to have included a relatively small number of individuals.

High-throughput TCR beta sequencing profiled peripheral blood CD8+ and CD4+ T cells from healthy donors, Susac syndrome patients and multiple sclerosis patients. Multiple sclerosis controls were treatment-naive patients with stable or active relapsing-remitting disease fulfilling revised McDonald criteria. Bulk CD8+ and CD4+ T cells were purified by magnetic negative isolation, whereas CD8+ TEMRA cells were enriched by FACS. Blood was drawn into EDTA tubes, processed within 24 hours, and PBMCs were isolated by density gradient centrifugation. PBMCs destined for TCR sequencing were cryopreserved in liquid nitrogen and later thawed in a 37 °C water bath. The sorted or isolated CD4+, CD8+ and CD8+ TEMRA cells had a purity of 90% or higher. RNA was extracted using the RNeasy kit, and roughly 0.5 to 1 ug of the RNA was reverse transcribed with random hexamers. TCR beta CDR3 regions were amplified with the immunoSEQ multiplex PCR assay covering 54 Vbeta and 13 Jbeta segments. PCR amplification bias was corrected by using a synthetic template baseline for primer optimization and computational correction. As for the original processing: Only productive sequences were kept, with reads annotated to V, D and J genes according to IMGT and analyzed in immunoSEQ Analyzer. Clonality was calculated as one minus the Shannon entropy normalized by log2 of the number of productive unique sequences. For each patient and control, public and private clones were evaluated within the 100 most prevalent clones. Susac-specific clones were defined as absent from healthy and MS cohorts, about 1,000 published viral clones and other ImmuneACCESS disease sequences. The raw public data were reprocessed by TCRdb itself: fastp quality trimming at Q25, MiXCR clonotype calling, in-frame beta chains only. For every CDR3 protein sequence, its rows merge into one entry that carries the most common genes and DNA. TCRdb's processing, not the authors', yielded these V and J calls. The sample contains around 270,000 distinct CDR3 sequences, about 82% of them found a single time. The ten largest clones take up approximately 0.2% of the sample.

The germline V gene (reference sequence) yields DFQATT for CDR1 and SNEGSKA for CDR2. Unmatched junction bases come to 11, with V trimmed by 0 bases and J by 0 bases. From cysteine to phenylalanine, the CDR3 is 18 amino acids long. Of all the DNA, just the CDR3 is kept, 54 bases in frame from base 1. As to this clonotype: No cognate antigen has been identified for it. No quality values exist for individual bases; no much larger clone is one base distant.

The chain links TRBV20-1 with TRBJ2-5; a stretch of 9 junction bases matches TRBD2. The clonotype comes from a human donor with multiple sclerosis. Material: CD8+ T cells from PBMCs. In nucleotide form, the sequence is TGCAGTGCTAGAGAGAGGGAGACTAGCGGAAAAAACCAAGAGACCCAGTACTTC. It encodes CSARERETSGKNQETQYF.